A selection of T cell receptor beta chains follows, all from one sample in a study of blood T cell repertoires in COVID-19. Profiled with immunoSEQ multiplex PCR; TCRdb holds only in-frame clones, not every one. The sample includes approximately 100,000 clones, over 75% of them seen just once. Sequenced input: peripheral blood. These receptors were obtained from a woman aged 55-70 years with acute or convalescent COVID-19. CDR3s include the opening cysteine and the closing phenylalanine or tryptophan. D genes are given only for firm matches. Clone size appears in some rows only: once, few, many, or a class for an expanded clone.

V: TRBV11-3
J: TRBJ2-1
D: TRBD2
size: .
DNA: TGTGCCAGCAGCCAGGTCGGACTAGCGGGAGGGAATGAGCAGTTCTTC
CDR3: CASSQVGLAGGNEQFF

V: TRBV7-8
J: TRBJ1-3
D: TRBD1
size: .
DNA: TGTGCCAGCAGCTCCCGGACAGGGGGAAACACCATATATTTT
CDR3: CASSSRTGGNTIYF

V: TRBV10-3
J: TRBJ2-4
D: TRBD2
size: .
DNA: TGTGCCATCAGTGGAGGGGGACTAGCGGGAGGGTTAGCCAAAAACATTCAGTACTTC
CDR3: CAISGGGLAGGLAKNIQYF

V: TRBV4-1
J: TRBJ2-1
D: TRBD2
size: .
DNA: TGCGCCAGCACCGGACTAGCGGGAGGTGAGCAGTTCTTC
CDR3: CASTGLAGGEQFF

V: TRBV5-8
J: TRBJ2-7
D: .
size: .
DNA: TGTGCCAGCAGCTTGGACCGAGCCTACGAGCAGTACTTC
CDR3: CASSLDRAYEQYF

V: TRBV19
J: TRBJ1-4
D: .
size: .
DNA: TGTGCCAGCAAGAGGACAGTGGGGATCTTGGAAAAACTGTTTTTT
CDR3: CASKRTVGILEKLFF

V: TRBV20-1
J: TRBJ2-1
D: .
size: .
DNA: TGCAGTGCTAGTAATCTAGCCTCCGTTGAGCAGTTCTTC
CDR3: CSASNLASVEQFF

V: TRBV2
J: TRBJ1-2
D: .
size: .
DNA: TGTGCCAGCAGTGACCAGGGGTCCGACTATGGCTACACCTTC
CDR3: CASSDQGSDYGYTF

V: TRBV7-9
J: TRBJ1-2
D: .
size: .
DNA: TGTGCCAGCAGCTTAGACAGAATGGATTATGGCTACACCTTC
CDR3: CASSLDRMDYGYTF

V: TRBV19
J: TRBJ2-2
D: .
size: .
DNA: TGTGCCAGTAGTACCCAGGTGGGCACCGGGGAGCTGTTTTTT
CDR3: CASSTQVGTGELFF

V: TRBV19
J: TRBJ2-2
D: TRBD2
size: .
DNA: TGTGCCAGTAGTATGATGGGAGGGAGTGGTACCGGGGAGCTGTTTTTT
CDR3: CASSMMGGSGTGELFF

V: TRBV12-3/TRBV12-4
J: TRBJ2-1
D: .
size: .
DNA: TGTGCCAGCAGTTTTGATCGGCAGGATGAGCAGTTCTTC
CDR3: CASSFDRQDEQFF

V: TRBV29-1
J: TRBJ2-2
D: TRBD1
size: .
DNA: TGCAGCGTTGCGTACAGACTCGGGACAGAAAACACCGGGGAGCTGTTTTTT
CDR3: CSVAYRLGTENTGELFF

V: TRBV3-1/TRBV3-2
J: TRBJ1-2
D: .
size: .
DNA: TGTGCCAGCAGCCAGGGGCAGGGACTCAATGGCTACACCTTC
CDR3: CASSQGQGLNGYTF

V: TRBV19
J: TRBJ2-1
D: TRBD2
size: .
DNA: TGTGCCAGCTCGTCTAGCGGGAGGACCTACAATGAGCAGTTCTTC
CDR3: CASSSSGRTYNEQFF

V: TRBV24-1
J: TRBJ2-1
D: TRBD2
size: .
DNA: TGTGCCACCAGTGATATTCTAGCGGGAGCCTACAATGAGCAGTTCTTC
CDR3: CATSDILAGAYNEQFF

V: TRBV3-1/TRBV3-2
J: TRBJ2-7
D: .
size: once
DNA: TGTGCCAGCAGCCAAGTTAGCGGTTCCTACGAGCAGTACTTC
CDR3: CASSQVSGSYEQYF

V: TRBV5-6
J: TRBJ2-1
D: TRBD2
size: .
DNA: TGTGCCAGCAGCTTGCCAGCGGGAGGACCCAATGAGCAGTTCTTC
CDR3: CASSLPAGGPNEQFF

V: TRBV29-1
J: TRBJ1-1
D: .
size: .
DNA: TGCAGCGTTGGTAAAGCCATGAACACTGAAGCTTTCTTT
CDR3: CSVGKAMNTEAFF

V: TRBV5-1
J: TRBJ2-3
D: .
size: .
DNA: TGCGCCAGCAGCGTGCCAGGGCAAGCAGATACGCAGTATTTT
CDR3: CASSVPGQADTQYF

V: TRBV29-1
J: TRBJ1-1
D: TRBD1
size: .
DNA: TGCAGCGTCACTCGACAGGGAAGGTCCACTGAAGCTTTCTTT
CDR3: CSVTRQGRSTEAFF

V: TRBV3-1/TRBV3-2
J: TRBJ1-1
D: .
size: .
DNA: TGTGCCAGCAGCCCCCAAGACAGCCCGAACACTGAAGCTTTCTTT
CDR3: CASSPQDSPNTEAFF

V: TRBV19
J: TRBJ2-2
D: TRBD2
size: .
DNA: TGTGCCAGTAGTATAGCCGGGAGGGCCCCCGGGGAGCTGTTTTTT
CDR3: CASSIAGRAPGELFF

V: TRBV6-5
J: TRBJ1-2
D: .
size: .
DNA: TGTGCCAGCAGTTACTCGATATCCGGGGCTAACTATGGCTACACCTTC
CDR3: CASSYSISGANYGYTF

V: TRBV5-4
J: TRBJ1-4
D: TRBD1
size: .
DNA: TGTGCCAGCAGCTTGGGCGGGGGACAGGGGGCGAAAGGTGAAAAACTGTTTTTT
CDR3: CASSLGGGQGAKGEKLFF

V: TRBV7-8
J: TRBJ1-2
D: TRBD1
size: .
DNA: TGTGCCAGCAGCTTAGGACCCCAGGGGGAGAACTATGGCTACACCTTC
CDR3: CASSLGPQGENYGYTF

V: TRBV4-2
J: TRBJ2-3
D: TRBD2
size: .
DNA: TGTGCCAGCAGCCAAAAAGCGGGAAGAACAGATACGCAGTATTTT
CDR3: CASSQKAGRTDTQYF

V: TRBV12-3/TRBV12-4
J: TRBJ1-2
D: .
size: .
DNA: TGTGCCAGCAGTTCGGGGATGAGTGGGGGCTACACCTTC
CDR3: CASSSGMSGGYTF

V: TRBV2
J: TRBJ2-2
D: .
size: .
DNA: TGTGCCAGCAGTGTAGCGGCAGGGGGCACCGGGGAGCTGTTTTTT
CDR3: CASSVAAGGTGELFF

V: TRBV6-5
J: TRBJ1-2
D: TRBD1
size: .
DNA: TGTGCCAGCAGAAGGGGACAGGGACTCTATGGCTACACCTTC
CDR3: CASRRGQGLYGYTF

V: TRBV9
J: TRBJ2-3
D: TRBD2
size: .
DNA: TGTGCCAGCAGCGGTACTAGCGGGAGGGGGTCAGATACGCAGTATTTT
CDR3: CASSGTSGRGSDTQYF

V: TRBV10-1
J: TRBJ1-1
D: .
size: .
DNA: TGCGCCAGCAGTGAGTCAGCAGGGATCACTGAAGCTTTCTTT
CDR3: CASSESAGITEAFF

V: TRBV19
J: TRBJ2-1
D: .
size: once
DNA: TGTGCCAGTGACTACCACAATGAGCAGTTCTTC
CDR3: CASDYHNEQFF

V: TRBV20-1
J: TRBJ2-2
D: .
size: .
DNA: TGCAGTGCTACTGACGGAGGACCCTCGGCCGGGGAGCTGTTTTTT
CDR3: CSATDGGPSAGELFF

V: TRBV6-7
J: TRBJ2-2
D: TRBD2
size: .
DNA: TGTGCCAGCAGTTACGGAGCGGGAAGGAGGTTTGGCGGGGAGCTGTTTTTT
CDR3: CASSYGAGRRFGGELFF

V: TRBV7-9
J: TRBJ2-1
D: .
size: .
DNA: TGTGCCAGCAGCCCGTCCGGGGGTAATGAGCAGTTCTTC
CDR3: CASSPSGGNEQFF

V: TRBV6-5
J: TRBJ1-5
D: TRBD1
size: .
DNA: TGTGCCAGCGTGCTGACAGGGGGCAATCAGCCCCAGCATTTT
CDR3: CASVLTGGNQPQHF

V: TRBV7-8
J: TRBJ1-2
D: .
size: .
DNA: TGTGCCAGCAGCCTCCCCTCCTTCGGACAGACTAAGGACCTTTATGGCTACACCTTC
CDR3: CASSLPSFGQTKDLYGYTF